These 16 T cell receptor beta chains came from one sample sequenced in a study of graft-versus-host responses after intestinal transplantation. Sequencing was performed with immunoSEQ multiplex PCR; in TCRdb, only in-frame clones are kept and a portion is missing. This sample has about 88,000 clones, with 91% found just once. Antigens of these TCRs are unknown. The input for sequencing was unstimulated CD4+ T cells sorted from spleen or lymph node cells, taken before transplant. These receptor sequences come from a human donor who was the organ donor for an intestinal transplant.

This chain uses TRBV7-9 with TRBJ2-3; D ambiguous. Per the germline V gene, CDR1 is SEHNR and CDR2 is FQNEAQ (reference sequence). The CDR3 spans 14 residues. V was shortened by 1 base and J by 4 bases, with 9 bases between the two germline ends. CDR3 region: CASSLVRVADTQYF. The CDR3, as DNA: TGTGCCAGCAGCTTAGTTCGGGTCGCAGATACGCAGTATTTT.

V usage is TRBV5-6 and J usage is TRBJ2-1; D gene uncertain. Germline values: CDR1 SGHDT, CDR2 YYEEEE. This CDR3 comprises 19 residues. V was cut by 4 bases and J by 1 base, with 24 bases left in between. Here the CDR3 DNA reads TGTGCCAGCAGCCCAGTCTTAGCCGGAATTCGAAGGTCCTACAATGAGCAGTTCTTC. Amino acids: CASSPVLAGIRRSYNEQFF.

This clone came up once. The chain links TRBV4-1 to TRBJ2-2; TRBD2 agrees at 8 bases. The CDR3 has 17 residues. Germline V lookup: CDR1 MGHRA, CDR2 YSYEKL. Trimming cost V 0 bases and J 6 bases; bases outside gene matches: 9. The CDR3 DNA reads as TGCGCCAGCAGCCAAGACCGGATAGCGGGGATGTCCGGGGAGCTGTTTTTT. Protein sequence: CASSQDRIAGMSGELFF.

V and J are TRBV7-9 and TRBJ2-3; unclear D gene. Trimming took 1 base from V and 2 from J, leaving 10 bases between them. CDR1 SEHNR and CDR2 FQNEAQ come from the germline V gene (reference sequence). This CDR3 region has 15 residues. CDR3 in DNA: TGTGCCAGCAGCTTAGGTTACAGACCCACAGATACGCAGTATTTT. Translating it yields CASSLGYRPTDTQYF.

This clone has only one observation. J is TRBJ1-5 and V is TRBV30; D ambiguous. CDR3 length: 13 amino acids. Trimming pared 0 bases from V and 4 bases from J, leaving 7 bases between. Germline V gene data show CDR1 as GTSNPN and CDR2 as SVGIG (reference sequence). DNA of the CDR3: TGTGCCTGGAGTGTACGTCGGAATCAGCCCCAGCATTTT. This translates into CAWSVRRNQPQHF.

The chain uses TRBV5-4 and TRBJ2-5; D call uncertain. This CDR3 has 15 amino acids. The germline CDR1 and CDR2 sequences are SGHNT and YYREEE (reference sequence). Trimming cost V 4 bases and J 2 bases, with 15 bases left between them. CDR3 protein: CASSPAPHQQETQYF. CDR3 bases: TGTGCCAGCAGCCCCGCCCCACACCAACAAGAGACCCAGTACTTC.

The rearrangement links TRBV12-5 to TRBJ2-1; D not certain. Germline values: CDR1 LGHNT, CDR2 FRNRAP. V dropped 1 base and J dropped 8 bases, with 9 bases sitting between them. This CDR3 is built from 13 residues. Here the CDR3 DNA reads TGTGCTAGTGGTTTGGGTCGACTCTATGAGCAGTTCTTC. Translation: CASGLGRLYEQFF.

This clone was seen once. The chain recombines TRBV9 with TRBJ2-5, with 8 bases that match TRBD2. V was clipped by 0 bases and J by 7 bases; unmatched bases: 14. CDR1 and CDR2 from the germline V gene are SGDLS and YYNGEE. The CDR3 has 17 residues. CDR3 bases: TGTGCCAGCAGCGTAGAACCCAGCGGGGGCCCCAGTGGGACCCAGTACTTC. This encodes CASSVEPSGGPSGTQYF.

The chain uses TRBV11-1 and TRBJ1-1; weak D call: TRBD1 (6 bases). In germline, CDR1 is SGHAT, CDR2 FQDESV (reference sequence). The V gene lost 5 bases and the J gene lost 3 bases, with 16 bases spanning the gap. The CDR3 totals 15 residues. CDR3 region: CASSLLGTPDTEAFF. Here the CDR3 DNA reads TGTGCCAGCAGCCTACTCGGGACACCAGACACTGAAGCTTTCTTT.

This chain joins TRBV5-1 and TRBJ2-2; D perhaps matches TRBD1 (5 bases). The CDR3 is 14 residues long. The germline gives CDR1 SGHRS, CDR2 YFSETQ. Between the trimmed V and J ends, which lost 0 bases and 7 bases, there was a span of 10 bases. CDR3 residues: CASSLAQGDGELFF. CDR3 bases: TGCGCCAGCAGCTTGGCCCAGGGCGACGGGGAGCTGTTTTTT. Full variable domain (outside the CDR3, taken from reference TRBV5-1 and TRBJ2-2): KAGVTQTPRYLIKTRGQQVTLSCSPISGHRSVSWYQQTPGQGLQFLFEYFSETQRNKGNFPGRFSGRQFSNSRSEMNVSTLELGDSALYLCASSLAQGDGELFFGEGSRLTVL.

Remarks on this clone: Mismatch with germline at one junction end may stem from a read error. V usage is TRBV25-1 and J usage is TRBJ1-6; maybe TRBD1 (5 bases). The CDR3 consists of 15 residues. From germline, CDR1 is MGHDK and CDR2 SYGVNS. The CDR3 loop reads CASGPLGGINSSLHF. The CDR3 coding sequence is TGTGCCAGCGGCCCACTTGGGGGGATTAATTCATCCCTCCACTTT.

The V and J genes are TRBV6-1 and TRBJ1-1; 8 positions agree with TRBD1. This CDR3 has 17 residues. With 2 bases clipped from V and 1 base from J, the junction kept 9 bases outside the gene matches. CDR1 MNHNS and CDR2 SASEGT come from the germline V gene. For the CDR3, the DNA is TGTGCCAGCAGTGAATGGGTGACAGGGGATCCGAACACTGAAGCTTTCTTT. Translated, it gives CASSEWVTGDPNTEAFF.

The chain carries TRBV10-3 and TRBJ1-4, with 10 bases that match TRBD1. The CDR3 runs to 15 residues. Germline V gene sequence: CDR1 ENHRY, CDR2 SYGVKD. Trimming cost V 4 bases and J 7 bases; bases outside gene matches: 6. CDR3 nucleotides: TGTGCCATCAGTGGAAGACAGGGGGCGGGTGAAAAACTGTTTTTT. Its protein is CAISGRQGAGEKLFF.

The chain employs TRBV28 and TRBJ2-7; D is unclear. This CDR3 has 14 amino acids. Germline loops: CDR1 MDHEN, CDR2 SYDVKM. V dropped 7 bases and J dropped 3 bases, with 16 bases sitting between them. This CDR3 reads CASIRDQVGYEQYF. CDR3 bases: TGTGCCAGCATCCGTGACCAGGTGGGCTACGAGCAGTACTTC.

This chain connects TRBV19 to TRBJ2-5, with a weak D call TRBD2 (5 bases). The germline V gene has CDR1 LNHDA and CDR2 SQIVND (reference sequence). Between the trimmed V and J ends, which lost 3 bases and 2 bases, there was a span of 10 bases. This CDR3 region has 14 residues. In DNA form, the CDR3 reads TGTGCCAGTAGTATGAGCGGTGTACAAGAGACCCAGTACTTC. Translation: CASSMSGVQETQYF.

The chain combines TRBV5-5 with TRBJ2-7; D is unresolved. The CDR3 is made up of 14 amino acids. V lost 2 bases and J lost 2, with 11 bases in between. Germline-derived CDR1 and CDR2 are SGHKS and YYEKEE (reference sequence). The CDR3 protein is CASSFGAAAYEQYF. The CDR3 coding sequence is TGTGCCAGCAGCTTCGGTGCGGCAGCCTACGAGCAGTACTTC.